This TCR beta chain was sequenced for a study of early T cells in non-severe SARS-CoV-2 infection. Findings of the study overall: Private and CD4 specificities were missed by VDJdb matching, which favored anti-spike CD8 responses.

This clonotype was found many times. Its antigen is still unknown. Each CDR3 protein is one row after TCRdb ran MiXCR on the 5' RACE reads. Counted here are tens of thousands of distinct CDR3 sequences, 13% occurring once; the ten biggest clones make up roughly 8.3%. V lost 7 bases and J 3 bases, leaving 10 bases between the germline ends. CDR3 length: 12 amino acids. Germline CDR1 and CDR2: SQVTM and ANQGSEA. This sequence joins TRBV29-1 and TRBJ2-1, with a tentative D call TRBD2 (5 bases). Sequencing used whole blood. The source is an adult who was a healthcare worker with PCR-confirmed SARS-CoV-2 infection or an uninfected control (not recorded which). CDR3 loop: CSAGSGYNEQFF. The CDR3 DNA reads TGCAGCGCTGGGAGCGGCTACAATGAGCAGTTCTTC.